Shown below are 27 T cell receptor beta chains from a single sample sequenced in a study of T cell responses to AZD1222 COVID-19 vaccine. Data came from immunoSEQ multiplex PCR; TCRdb stores just in-frame clones and leaves some out. The table includes roughly 130,000 clones, around nine tenths detected once. Here the sequenced sample was peripheral blood, taken on day 0 of AZD1222 vaccination. The receptors here all came from an adult in good health.

DNA of the CDR3: TGTGCCAGCAGTTTATCGATAGGGGGAGGGTACGAGCAGTACTTC. Its translation is CASSLSIGGGYEQYF. This chain joins TRBV27 and TRBJ2-7; TRBD2 is a possible D gene (7 bases). Trimming removed 0 bases at V and 4 bases at J, with 13 bases between. Germline V lookup: CDR1 MNHEY, CDR2 SMNVEV (reference sequence). The CDR3 runs to 15 residues.

This chain joins TRBV5-5 and TRBJ2-7; TRBD2 aligns across 9 bases. The ends lost 0 bases at V and 6 bases at J; junction bases unmatched: 10. The CDR3 spans 16 residues. Germline V CDR1 and CDR2: SGHKS, YYEKEE (reference sequence). The CDR3 reads CASSLVASGNSFEQYF. CDR3 bases: TGTGCCAGCAGCTTGGTAGCTAGCGGGAACTCTTTCGAGCAGTACTTC. Full variable domain (missing parts from reference TRBV5-5 and TRBJ2-7): DAGVTQSPTHLIKTRGQQVTLRCSPISGHKSVSWYQQVLGQGPQFIFQYYEKEERGRGNFPDRFSARQFPNYSSELNVNALLLGDSALYLCASSLVASGNSFEQYFGPGTRLTVT.

V usage is TRBV5-1 and J usage is TRBJ1-3; D is unresolved. Germline V gives CDR1 SGHRS, CDR2 YFSETQ. The ends were cut back, 4 bases at V and 2 bases at J, with 13 bases in the middle. This CDR3 is 15 amino acids long. In DNA form, the CDR3 reads TGCGCCAGCAGCCCCGAGGGTAGTGCTGGAAACACCATATATTTT. It codes for CASSPEGSAGNTIYF.

The rearrangement links TRBV15 to TRBJ2-7; a weak D match, TRBD1 (5 bases). CDR1 and CDR2 from the germline V gene are LNHNV and YYDKDF (reference sequence). The CDR3 is 14 amino acids. V dropped 6 bases and J dropped 4 bases, with 16 bases sitting between them. CDR3 amino acids: CATSIWQGKYEQYF. The CDR3 nucleotides read TGTGCCACCAGTATTTGGCAGGGAAAGTACGAGCAGTACTTC.

The rearrangement links TRBV2 to TRBJ2-1, with 9 nucleotides matching TRBD1. The ends lost 3 bases at V and 8 bases at J; junction bases unmatched: 5. Germline CDR1 and CDR2: SNHLY and FYNNEI. This CDR3 has 14 amino acids. CDR3 amino acids: CASSETGGSDEQFF. In nucleotides, the CDR3 is TGTGCCAGCAGTGAGACAGGGGGTTCCGATGAGCAGTTCTTC. The full variable domain, completed using reference TRBV2 and TRBJ2-1, is EPEVTQTPSHQVTQMGQEVILRCVPISNHLYFYWYRQILGQKVEFLVSFYNNEISEKSEIFDDQFSVERPDGSNFTLKIRSTKLEDSAMYFCASSETGGSDEQFFGPGTRLTVL.

CDR3 DNA: TGTGCCAGCAGTTCGAGACTAGCGGGAGAGGGGCAAGAGACCCAGTACTTC. Its translation is CASSSRLAGEGQETQYF. The genes are TRBV28 and TRBJ2-5; 12 bases map to TRBD2. The CDR3 loop spans 17 amino acids. The germline V gene encodes CDR1 MDHEN and CDR2 SYDVKM. Unmatched junction bases numbered 8, after V lost 4 bases and J lost 2 bases. Full variable domain (missing parts from reference TRBV28 and TRBJ2-5): DVKVTQSSRYLVKRTGEKVFLECVQDMDHENMFWYRQDPGLGLRLIYFSYDVKMKEKGDIPEGYSVSREKKERFSLILESASTNQTSMYLCASSSRLAGEGQETQYFGPGTRLLVL.

This clone showed up just once. The rearrangement uses TRBV15 and TRBJ1-6; no definite D call. Germline CDR1 is LNHNV and CDR2 is YYDKDF (reference sequence). The CDR3 runs 13 residues. Between the trimmed V and J ends, which lost 1 base and 10 bases, there was a span of 8 bases. CDR3 DNA sequence: TGTGCCACCAGCAGAGGGGTAGACTCACCCCTCCACTTT. Protein product: CATSRGVDSPLHF.

The gene calls are TRBV7-8 and TRBJ2-1, with D possibly being TRBD2 (5 bases). The germline V gene encodes CDR1 SGHVS and CDR2 FQNEAQ. The CDR3 has 14 residues. Trimming removed 2 bases at V and 7 bases at J, with 12 bases between. The CDR3 coding sequence is TGTGCCAGCAGCTTAACCCGGACTTCGAATGAGCAGTTCTTC. Its protein is CASSLTRTSNEQFF.

The chain uses TRBV4-3 and TRBJ2-1; 8 bases are shared with TRBD2. Germline V gene sequence: CDR1 LGHNA, CDR2 YSLEER. J gave up 3 bases and V 1 base, and 5 bases lay outside the gene matches. The CDR3 extends over 16 amino acids. CDR3 sequence: CASSQVRGRLYNEQFF. CDR3 bases: TGCGCCAGCAGCCAAGTGCGCGGGAGGCTCTACAATGAGCAGTTCTTC.

The chain combines TRBV6-2 or TRBV6-3 with TRBJ2-1, with TRBD2 matching 13 bases. The length of the CDR3 is 16 residues. Germline values: CDR1 MNHEY, CDR2 SVGEGT. V shed 6 bases and J 8 bases; nucleotides not matched to a gene: 10. CDR3 residues: CASSIDRTSGSDEQFF. For the CDR3, the DNA is TGTGCCAGCAGCATCGATCGGACTAGCGGGAGCGATGAGCAGTTCTTC.

This clone showed up just a few times. The chain has TRBV12-3 or TRBV12-4 and TRBJ1-1; D is uncertain. The CDR3 covers 13 residues. Trimming pared 3 bases from V and 0 bases from J, leaving 5 bases between. The CDR3 loop is CASSFSVNTEAFF. The CDR3 region has the DNA TGTGCCAGCAGTTTTTCAGTGAACACTGAAGCTTTCTTT.

A few counts support this clone. The chain is built from TRBV15 and TRBJ1-3; D ambiguous. Germline values: CDR1 LNHNV, CDR2 YYDKDF (reference sequence). V was shortened by 0 bases and J by 8 bases, with 14 bases between the two germline ends. This CDR3 comprises 15 residues. The CDR3 nucleotides are TGTGCCACCAGCAGAGATCGGGGAGGGATGGACACCATATATTTT. This sequence encodes CATSRDRGGMDTIYF.

J is TRBJ1-4 and V is TRBV4-1; 11 bases fit TRBD1. J lost 7 bases, V lost 3 bases, and 10 bases had no gene match. From germline, CDR1 is MGHRA and CDR2 YSYEKL. The length of the CDR3 is 17 residues. In nucleotides, the CDR3 is TGCGCCAGCAGCCAGTCCGGTGGGGGACAGGGGGTTGAAAAACTGTTTTTT. It specifies CASSQSGGGQGVEKLFF.

This clone occurred once. CDR3 in amino acids: CASSFREGLMTYEQYF. CDR3 bases: TGTGCCAGCAGCTTTCGGGAGGGGCTCATGACTTACGAGCAGTACTTC. The chain links TRBV5-5 to TRBJ2-7; 8 positions match TRBD2. CDR3 length: 16 amino acids. V was clipped by 2 bases and J by 4 bases; unmatched bases: 11. CDR1 is SGHKS, CDR2 YYEKEE, per germline (reference sequence). Supplemented by reference TRBV5-5 and TRBJ2-7, the full variable domain reads DAGVTQSPTHLIKTRGQQVTLRCSPISGHKSVSWYQQVLGQGPQFIFQYYEKEERGRGNFPDRFSARQFPNYSSELNVNALLLGDSALYLCASSFREGLMTYEQYFGPGTRLTVT.

The V call is TRBV24-1, the J call TRBJ2-1, with D possibly matching TRBD2 (5 bases). The CDR3 extends over 14 amino acids. With 5 bases removed from V and 0 bases from J, the gap between germline ends came to 7 bases. Germline V gives CDR1 KGHDR, CDR2 SFDVKD. CDR3 residues: CATSAAGSYNEQFF. CDR3 in DNA: TGTGCCACCAGTGCGGCGGGCTCCTACAATGAGCAGTTCTTC.

With regard to this clone: The sample contains more than one DNA sequence encoding this CDR3. The V call is TRBV29-1, the J call TRBJ1-4; unclear D gene. In germline, CDR1 is SQVTM, CDR2 ANQGSEA. The CDR3 totals 12 residues. The V end was cut by 6 bases, the J end by 2 bases, with 7 bases between. For the CDR3, the DNA is TGCAGCGTGCGTGGTACTAATGAAAAACTGTTTTTT. It encodes CSVRGTNEKLFF.

The V and J genes are TRBV7-2 and TRBJ2-7; 7 nucleotides line up with TRBD1. Germline V lookup: CDR1 SGHTA, CDR2 FQGNSA. CDR3 length: 15 residues. V gave up 0 bases and J gave up 2 bases; unmatched junction bases: 4. Here the CDR3 reads CASSLAGGNPYEQYF. The CDR3 DNA reads TGTGCCAGCAGCTTAGCAGGGGGCAATCCCTACGAGCAGTACTTC.

Written as DNA, the CDR3 is TGTGCCAGCAGTTACGGACCCGAGGAGACCCAGTACTTC. It is translated as CASSYGPEETQYF. The chain carries TRBV6-2 or TRBV6-3 and TRBJ2-5; no clear D. V was clipped by 2 bases and J by 5 bases, with 9 bases between them. Germline V gene lookup returns CDR1 MNHEY and CDR2 SVGEGT. The CDR3 is 13 residues long.

The V gene is TRBV27, the J gene TRBJ1-6, with 7 bases that match TRBD1. The V gene's germline CDR1 is MNHEY and CDR2 SMNVEV (reference sequence). The CDR3 has 14 residues. Trimming at V came to 8 bases and at J to 10 bases, leaving 11 bases not matched to a gene. The DNA of the CDR3 is TGTGCCAGCGGGGGGGACAGCCATGACTCACCCCTCCACTTT. The encoded protein is CASGGDSHDSPLHF.

A few counts support this clone. The chain carries TRBV9 and TRBJ1-6; no definite D call. Germline assignment: CDR1 SGDLS and CDR2 YYNGEE. The length of the CDR3 is 15 residues. V dropped 2 bases and J dropped 9 bases, with 15 bases sitting between them. This chain's CDR3 is CASSVGQERGSPLHF. CDR3 nucleotides: TGTGCCAGCAGCGTTGGGCAGGAACGGGGTTCACCCCTCCACTTT.

The V call is TRBV10-3, the J call TRBJ2-7, with 11 bases matching TRBD1. V was pared by 3 bases and J by 2 bases, with 3 bases of the junction left unmatched. The CDR3 is 15 amino acids. Germline lookup yields CDR1 ENHRY and CDR2 SYGVKD. CDR3 nucleotide sequence: TGTGCCATCAGTGATCGGGGACAGGGGGCCTACGAGCAGTACTTC. This encodes CAISDRGQGAYEQYF.

The chain links TRBV6-5 to TRBJ1-1; D not certain. Trimming cost V 6 bases and J 11 bases, with 13 bases left between them. CDR3 length: 11 residues. The germline V gene has CDR1 MNHEY and CDR2 SVGAGI. CDR3 DNA sequence: TGTGCCAGCAGAGAGGCGCTCACGGCTTTCTTT. Its protein is CASREALTAFF.

The rearrangement links TRBV27 to TRBJ2-2; TRBD1 matches 9 bases. The CDR3 extends over 16 amino acids. Germline V gene sequence: CDR1 MNHEY, CDR2 SMNVEV (reference sequence). The V and J ends lost 2 bases and 6 bases, in that order; junction bases with no gene match: 7. The CDR3 DNA reads as TGTGCCAGCAGTTTAAGGGACAGGGATGCAGCCGGGGAGCTGTTTTTT. Translation gives CASSLRDRDAAGELFF.

The rearrangement uses TRBV28 and TRBJ1-1; D uncertain. This CDR3 comprises 14 residues. Germline V gives CDR1 MDHEN, CDR2 SYDVKM. Trimming pared 6 bases from V and 6 bases from J, leaving 17 bases between. The CDR3 DNA sequence: TGTGCCAGCAGCCGTGGGTGGGGAGGATCTGAAGCTTTCTTT. Amino acid sequence: CASSRGWGGSEAFF.

The rearrangement links TRBV10-3 to TRBJ2-2; 9 bases agree with TRBD1. From germline, CDR1 is ENHRY and CDR2 SYGVKD. This CDR3 has 15 amino acids. J gave up 5 bases and V 3 bases, and 4 bases lay outside the gene matches. CDR3 bases: TGTGCCATCAGTGATTACAGGGGGCGGACCGGGGAGCTGTTTTTT. It yields the protein CAISDYRGRTGELFF.

The rearrangement joins TRBV28 to TRBJ1-6; weak D call: TRBD1 (5 bases). Germline-derived CDR1 and CDR2 are MDHEN and SYDVKM. The CDR3 is 16 residues long. V lost 6 bases and J lost 5, with 17 bases in between. The CDR3: CASSMSQGLNNSPLHF. The CDR3 DNA reads TGTGCCAGCAGCATGTCCCAGGGCTTAAATAATTCACCCCTCCACTTT.

The chain combines TRBV4-2 with TRBJ1-5, with D tentatively TRBD1 (6 bases). V shed 0 bases and J shed 4 bases, with 10 bases lying between them. CDR1 is LGHNA, CDR2 YNFKEQ, per germline. The CDR3 runs 15 residues. CDR3 residues: CASSQDGGSNQPQHF. Written as DNA, the CDR3 is TGTGCCAGCAGCCAAGATGGGGGCAGTAATCAGCCCCAGCATTTT.